This entry describes one T cell receptor (beta chain). The data stem from a study of blood T cell repertoires in COVID-19. Study overall: Sample material is recorded as cDNA or gDNA derived from T cells, B-cell-depleted T cells, or PBMCs.

Only in-frame clones appear in the TCRdb table, and some are missing; sequencing was by immunoSEQ multiplex PCR. The sample consists of under 250,000 clones, approximately 85% of them appearing once. V was shortened by 10 bases and J by 0 bases, with 11 bases between the two germline ends. Germline loops: CDR1 KGHDR, CDR2 SFDVKD. The length of the CDR3 is 13 residues. This clonotype was sampled from a man between 45 and 60 years old with COVID-19, enrolled during active disease. Sequenced: peripheral blood. This chain connects TRBV24-1 to TRBJ1-1, with D unresolved. The CDR3 protein is CATSNTLNTEAFF. Here the CDR3 DNA reads TGTGCCACTTCGAACACATTGAACACTGAAGCTTTCTTT.